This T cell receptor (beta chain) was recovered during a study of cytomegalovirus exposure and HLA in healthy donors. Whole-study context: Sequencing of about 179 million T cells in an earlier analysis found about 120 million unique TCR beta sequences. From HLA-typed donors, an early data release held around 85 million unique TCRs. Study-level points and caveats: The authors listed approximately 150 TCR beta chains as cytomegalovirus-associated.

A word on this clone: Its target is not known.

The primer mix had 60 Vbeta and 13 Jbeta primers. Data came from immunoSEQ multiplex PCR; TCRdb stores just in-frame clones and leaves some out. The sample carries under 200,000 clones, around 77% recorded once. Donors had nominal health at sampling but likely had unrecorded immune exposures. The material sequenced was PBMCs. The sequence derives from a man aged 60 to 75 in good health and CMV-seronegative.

The CDR3 protein is CASSQGLGSTGELFF. The CDR3 coding sequence is TGTGCCAGCAGCCAGGGACTAGGATCAACCGGGGAGCTGTTTTTT. This chain connects TRBV11-3 to TRBJ2-2, with 8 bases that match TRBD2. The CDR3 is 15 residues long. Germline V CDR1 and CDR2: SGHNT, YENEEA. V was clipped by 5 bases and J by 5 bases; unmatched bases: 7.